These 20 T cell receptor beta chains originate from one sample sequenced in a study of T cells after yellow fever vaccination. TCRdb processed the 5' RACE reads anew with MiXCR; each CDR3 protein has one entry. In the table there are hundreds of thousands of distinct CDR3 sequences, over 3.5% of which are singletons. Sequenced material: PBMCs, taken 5 days after the yellow fever booster vaccination. These receptor sequences come from a man aged 18 to 30 who received the YFV17D yellow fever vaccine.

In this sample, this clonotype turned up a few times. The chain couples TRBV7-2 to TRBJ1-4; D ambiguous. In germline, CDR1 is SGHTA, CDR2 FQGNSA. The CDR3 is 14 amino acids. The germline V and J ends were trimmed by 2 bases and 5 bases, with 9 bases remaining between them. Written as DNA, the CDR3 is TGTGCCAGCAGCTTAAGTGCGGTGAATGAAAAACTGTTTTTT. Protein: CASSLSAVNEKLFF.

This clonotype was seen more than once but under ten times. The chain uses TRBV6-6 and TRBJ1-6; 7 nucleotides match TRBD1. The V and J ends lost 10 bases and 6 bases, in that order; junction bases with no gene match: 9. Germline CDR1 reads MNHNY; CDR2 reads SVGAGI (reference sequence). The CDR3 is 14 residues long. The CDR3 reads CATIREGANSPLHF. In DNA form, the CDR3 reads TGTGCCACGATAAGAGAGGGGGCTAATTCACCCCTCCACTTT.

The chain recombines TRBV15 with TRBJ2-3; 7 positions agree with TRBD1. Germline CDR1 is LNHNV and CDR2 is YYDKDF (reference sequence). After removal of 5 bases from V and 2 bases from J, the junction contained 7 bases not matched to a gene. This CDR3 region has 15 residues. In nucleotides, the CDR3 is TGTGCCACCAGCCGCGACAGGGAAACCACAGATACGCAGTATTTT. This sequence encodes CATSRDRETTDTQYF.

The rearrangement links TRBV5-1 to TRBJ2-1; 11 bases match TRBD2. The CDR3 has 15 amino acids. Germline V gene sequence: CDR1 SGHRS, CDR2 YFSETQ. After removal of 5 bases from V and 4 bases from J, the junction contained 5 bases not matched to a gene. In DNA, the CDR3 is TGCGCCAGCAGACCGGGACTAGCGGTTTACAATGAGCAGTTCTTC. This codes for CASRPGLAVYNEQFF.

This clonotype was seen at least ten times. The genes are TRBV7-2 and TRBJ1-1; D is unresolved. From germline, CDR1 is SGHTA and CDR2 FQGNSA. Trimming removed 10 bases from V and 3 bases from J, with 21 bases in between. The length of the CDR3 is 15 residues. DNA of the CDR3: TGTGCCACAAAGTCCATAGGACCTTATTACACTGAAGCTTTCTTT. It yields the protein CATKSIGPYYTEAFF. Combining the CDR3 with reference TRBV7-2 and TRBJ1-1 gives the whole variable domain GAGVSQSPSNKVTEKGKDVELRCDPISGHTALYWYRQSLGQGLEFLIYFQGNSAPDKSGLPSDRFSAERTGGSVSTLTIQRTQQEDSAVYLCATKSIGPYYTEAFFGQGTRLTVV.

This clonotype has more than one count but fewer than ten. The chain recombines TRBV6-2 or TRBV6-3 with TRBJ2-5; the D gene is possibly TRBD2 (5 bases). V was shortened by 5 bases and J by 1 base, with 11 bases between the two germline ends. The CDR3 extends over 14 amino acids. CDR1 is MNHEY, CDR2 SVGEGT, per germline. The CDR3 here is CASSHGILQETQYF. CDR3 bases: TGTGCCAGCAGTCACGGGATTCTCCAAGAGACCCAGTACTTC.

V gene TRBV11-2 combines with J gene TRBJ2-7, with 10 bases that match TRBD1. After removal of 8 bases from V and 7 bases from J, the junction contained 17 bases not matched to a gene. This CDR3 is built from 16 residues. Germline V CDR1 and CDR2: SGHAT, FQNNGV. The CDR3 sequence: CASQLSRDRGLGEQYF. DNA for the CDR3: TGTGCCAGCCAACTCTCCCGGGACAGGGGATTGGGAGAGCAGTACTTC.

This clonotype was counted a few times. The chain links TRBV7-3 to TRBJ2-5; 9 nucleotides line up with TRBD1. V was clipped by 5 bases and J by 4 bases; unmatched bases: 17. CDR1 and CDR2 from the germline V gene are SGHTA and FQGTGA. The CDR3 has 18 residues. CDR3 nucleotides: TGTGCCAGCAGCCCCACTCCCGGGACAGGGACGTTGGGAGAGACCCAGTACTTC. Its protein product is CASSPTPGTGTLGETQYF.

The chain couples TRBV7-9 to TRBJ1-6; D is uncertain. Deletions cut 3 bases from V and 10 bases from J, with 19 bases between. The CDR3 has 16 amino acids. Germline V gene sequence: CDR1 SEHNR, CDR2 FQNEAQ (reference sequence). For the CDR3, the DNA is TGTGCCAGCAGCTTGCCCCTCGTGGGGAGTAACTCACCCCTCCACTTT. Translation: CASSLPLVGSNSPLHF. Together with reference TRBV7-9 and TRBJ1-6, the CDR3 gives the full variable domain: DTGVSQNPRHKITKRGQNVTFRCDPISEHNRLYWYRQTLGQGPEFLTYFQNEAQLEKSRLLSDRFSAERPKGSFSTLEIQRTEQGDSAMYLCASSLPLVGSNSPLHFGNGTRLTVT.

CDR3 bases: TGTGCCAGCAGTTACTCTCCCAAAGGATTAATGAACACTGAAGCTTTCTTT. Its translation is CASSYSPKGLMNTEAFF. This rearrangement joins TRBV6-2 or TRBV6-3 to TRBJ1-1; D unresolved. This CDR3 has 17 residues. Germline lookup yields CDR1 MNHEY and CDR2 SVGEGT. Trimming pared 0 bases from V and 0 bases from J, leaving 14 bases between.

This clonotype was counted at least ten times. This chain connects TRBV5-1 to TRBJ1-1; no clear D gene. Germline assignment: CDR1 SGHRS and CDR2 YFSETQ. The CDR3 contains 16 residues. V was shortened by 4 bases and J by 3 bases, with 19 bases between the two germline ends. DNA for the CDR3: TGCGCCAGCAGCCCTAGCGGAGTAGTTAGGGACACTGAAGCTTTCTTT. Translated, it gives CASSPSGVVRDTEAFF.

This clonotype was seen repeatedly, ten times or more. The chain is built from TRBV6-2 or TRBV6-3 and TRBJ2-7; D might be TRBD1 or TRBD2, each matching 5 bases. The germline CDR1 and CDR2 sequences are MNHEY and SVGEGT. The V end was cut by 4 bases, the J end by 0 bases, with 13 bases between. This CDR3 contains 15 residues. The CDR3 spells CASSSYPGSSYEQYF. CDR3 sequence (DNA): TGTGCCAGCAGTTCATATCCAGGGAGCTCCTACGAGCAGTACTTC.

This clonotype was picked up many times. The chain has TRBV29-1 and TRBJ2-7; 7 bases map to TRBD1. This CDR3 is built from 13 residues. The junction had 9 bases not matched to a gene; V was cut back by 8 bases and J by 2 bases. Germline values: CDR1 SQVTM, CDR2 ANQGSEA. In DNA, the CDR3 is TGCAGCTACAGACAGGGAGTCGCCTACGAGCAGTACGTC. Protein product: CSYRQGVAYEQYV.

The chain has TRBV20-1 and TRBJ2-1; 8 bases agree with TRBD2. Germline values: CDR1 DFQATT, CDR2 SNEGSKA (reference sequence). The CDR3 loop spans 16 amino acids. The DNA of the CDR3 is TGCAGCGCAACCTCAGGGGCAGCGGGGGTATACAATGAGCAGTTCTTC. It translates to CSATSGAAGVYNEQFF.

The chain links TRBV4-3 to TRBJ2-7; 10 positions agree with TRBD2. The CDR3 spans 16 residues. Germline lookup yields CDR1 LGHNA and CDR2 YSLEER. Trimming took 0 bases from V and 0 from J; bases not matched to a gene: 2. CDR3 region: CASSQDPSGSSYEQYF. In DNA, the CDR3 is TGCGCCAGCAGCCAAGACCCTAGCGGGAGCTCCTACGAGCAGTACTTC.

This clonotype was counted between two and nine times. The chain is built from TRBV19 and TRBJ1-5; 8 nucleotides line up with TRBD1. CDR1 and CDR2 (germline): LNHDA, SQIVND (reference sequence). V lost 3 bases to trimming and J lost 3 bases; unmatched junction nucleotides: 7. There are 16 residues in the CDR3. DNA for the CDR3: TGTGCCAGTAGTATTTTAGTCAGGGGGCTCAATCAGCCCCAGCATTTT. This codes for CASSILVRGLNQPQHF. The variable domain in full, with the rest retrieved from reference TRBV19 and TRBJ1-5, is DGGITQSPKYLFRKEGQNVTLSCEQNLNHDAMYWYRQDPGQGLRLIYYSQIVNDFQKGDIAEGYSVSREKKESFPLTVTSAQKNPTAFYLCASSILVRGLNQPQHFGDGTRLSIL.

The rearrangement uses TRBV27 and TRBJ2-7; TRBD2 might be the D (6 bases). Deletions cut 3 bases from V and 2 bases from J, with 11 bases between. Germline V lookup: CDR1 MNHEY, CDR2 SMNVEV (reference sequence). CDR3 length: 14 residues. CDR3 sequence (DNA): TGTGCCAGCAGTTTGCAGGGACTTCCCTACGAGCAGTACTTC. Protein sequence: CASSLQGLPYEQYF.

The table lists this clonotype with a few counts. The rearrangement links TRBV27 to TRBJ2-3; D is ambiguous. The CDR3 totals 15 residues. Trimming removed 6 bases from V and 0 bases from J, with 13 bases in between. Germline V gene sequence: CDR1 MNHEY, CDR2 SMNVEV (reference sequence). The CDR3: CASSPDPGSTDTQYF. The CDR3 coding sequence is TGTGCCAGCAGCCCTGACCCCGGGAGCACAGATACGCAGTATTTT.

The gene calls are TRBV12-3 or TRBV12-4 and TRBJ1-2; D gene unclear. There are 14 residues in the CDR3. The V end lost 2 bases, the J end lost 4 bases, and 11 bases lay between the germline ends. In DNA form, the CDR3 reads TGTGCCAGCAGTTTAATCTCGGGAAGCTATGGCTACACCTTC. Amino acid sequence: CASSLISGSYGYTF.

This clonotype was recorded at least ten times. The V and J genes are TRBV6-1 and TRBJ1-5; TRBD1 aligns across 9 bases. CDR3 length: 14 residues. CDR1 is MNHNS, CDR2 SASEGT, per germline. The V segment lost 9 bases and the J segment 5 bases; nucleotides outside the gene matches: 8. CDR3 residues: CASSRDRVDQPQHF. Written as DNA, the CDR3 is TGTGCCAGTTCCCGGGACAGGGTTGATCAGCCCCAGCATTTT.